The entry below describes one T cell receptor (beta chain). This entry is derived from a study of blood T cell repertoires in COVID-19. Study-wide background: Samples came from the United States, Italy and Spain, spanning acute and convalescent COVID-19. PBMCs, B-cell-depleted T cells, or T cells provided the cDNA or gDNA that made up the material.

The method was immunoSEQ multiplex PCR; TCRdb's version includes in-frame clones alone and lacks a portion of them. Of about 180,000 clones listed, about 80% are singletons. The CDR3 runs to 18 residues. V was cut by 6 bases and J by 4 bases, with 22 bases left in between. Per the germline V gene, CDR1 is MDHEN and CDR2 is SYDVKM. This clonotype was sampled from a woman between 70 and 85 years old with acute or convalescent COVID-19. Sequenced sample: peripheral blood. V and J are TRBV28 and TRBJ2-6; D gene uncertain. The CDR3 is CASSSPSYSLSGANVLTF. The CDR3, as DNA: TGTGCCAGCAGCTCTCCCTCTTACTCCCTTAGCGGGGCCAACGTCCTGACTTTC.